Listed below are T cell receptor beta chains from one sample, sequenced in a study of beta chain features in type 1 diabetes. Here immunoSEQ multiplex PCR was the method, and the copy in TCRdb shows in-frame clones only, minus some. The sample consists of 300,000 to 400,000 clones, roughly 12% of them appearing once. The sequencing sample was made of naive CD4+ T cells from blood. The receptors were sampled from a man aged 18 to 29 in good health. Both conserved end residues are part of each CDR3. The D gene is left open where the match is weak. Only some rows state a clone size, as once, few, many or a class for expanded clones.

size	D	V	J	DNA	CDR3
.	.	TRBV28	TRBJ2-1	TGTGCCAGCGGTCTGACGGGCACAGGTGAGCAGTTCTTC	CASGLTGTGEQFF
.	.	TRBV19	TRBJ2-5	TGTGCCAGTAGTACTGGGGCTAGTCAAGAGACCCAGTACTTC	CASSTGASQETQYF
.	.	TRBV5-1	TRBJ1-2	TGCGCCAGCAGCTTGGGGCGGATTCTCGGAAATAATGGCTACACCTTC	CASSLGRILGNNGYTF
few	TRBD1	TRBV18	TRBJ2-1	TGTGCCAGCTCACCGTTCGCAGGGGGATTTGTCGGTGAGCAGTTCTTC	CASSPFAGGFVGEQFF
.	.	TRBV15	TRBJ2-5	TGTGCCACCAGCAGAACACGGACCGGAGGGGAGACCCAGTACTTC	CATSRTRTGGETQYF
.	TRBD1	TRBV28	TRBJ2-7	TGTGCCAGCAGTTCATCCGGGACAGGAATCTACGAGCAGTACTTC	CASSSSGTGIYEQYF
.	TRBD2	TRBV7-8	TRBJ2-3	TGTGCCAGCAGCAGCGAAGCGGGAGCTCCAGATACGCAGTATTTT	CASSSEAGAPDTQYF
few	.	TRBV28	TRBJ2-1	TGTGCCAGCAGTTTGGGGGGACAGCCGACCTACAATGAGCAGTTCTTC	CASSLGGQPTYNEQFF
.	TRBD2	TRBV7-2	TRBJ2-3	TGTGCCAGCAGCCGGACTAGCGGGAGCACAGATACGCAGTATTTT	CASSRTSGSTDTQYF
few	TRBD1	TRBV18	TRBJ2-5	TGTGCCAGCTCACCAAAGTCAGGGGGACAAGAGACCCAGTACTTC	CASSPKSGGQETQYF
.	.	TRBV9	TRBJ1-2	TGTGCCAGCAGCGTAGGAGAGGGTAACTATGGCTACACCTTC	CASSVGEGNYGYTF
.	TRBD1	TRBV29-1	TRBJ1-1	TGCAGCGCCGCGGACAGGGCGAACACTGAAGCTTTCTTT	CSAADRANTEAFF
.	.	TRBV29-1	TRBJ1-1	TGCAGCGGGGAAAGGACGGCGGGGACTGAAGCTTTCTTT	CSGERTAGTEAFF
few	TRBD2	TRBV7-8	TRBJ2-3	TGTGCCAGCAGCTTGGCGGGGGACACAGATACGCAGTATTTT	CASSLAGDTDTQYF
.	.	TRBV21-1	TRBJ2-1	TGTGCCAGCAACAGACAGGGGGACAATGAGCAGTTCTTC	CASNRQGDNEQFF
.	TRBD1	TRBV5-4	TRBJ2-2	TGTGCCAGCAGCTTGGACAGGGGGCTAAACACCGGGGAGCTGTTTTTT	CASSLDRGLNTGELFF
few	TRBD1	TRBV7-6	TRBJ2-7	TGTGCCAGCAGCCCCGGGACAGACTACGAGCAGTACTTC	CASSPGTDYEQYF
.	.	TRBV29-1	TRBJ1-5	TGCAGCGTCCTTCAGGGGCTGGGGCAGCCCCAGCATTTT	CSVLQGLGQPQHF
few	.	TRBV4-3	TRBJ2-7	TGCGCCAGCAGCCAAGTACCAGGACAGCGCTCCTACGAGCAGTACTTC	CASSQVPGQRSYEQYF
.	.	TRBV2	TRBJ2-5	TGTGCCAGCACCCGGGAGCAAGAGACCCAGTACTTC	CASTREQETQYF
.	.	TRBV9	TRBJ2-1	TGTGCCAGCACCGTCGGTGGGGGGGCCTTTACAAACAATGAGCAGTTCTTC	CASTVGGGAFTNNEQFF
.	.	TRBV19	TRBJ1-6	TGTGCCAGTAGTATAACACAGGGTCGGAATTCACCCCTCCACTTT	CASSITQGRNSPLHF
.	TRBD2	TRBV5-4	TRBJ2-2	TGTGCCAGCAGCCGCACCCCGGGACTAGCGGGGGTAGGGGAGCTGTTTTTT	CASSRTPGLAGVGELFF
few	.	TRBV9	TRBJ2-5	TGTGCCAGCAGCGTACGAGGGCAAGAGACCCAGTACTTC	CASSVRGQETQYF
few	TRBD1	TRBV19	TRBJ1-1	TGTGCCAGTGGGACAGTCGTGACTGAAGCTTTCTTT	CASGTVVTEAFF
.	.	TRBV28	TRBJ2-7	TGTGCCAGCAGTTTCTTTGGGAGAGATGGGTACGAGCAGTACTTC	CASSFFGRDGYEQYF
.	.	TRBV7-3	TRBJ2-1	TGTGCCAGCAGCCCCCCCGGTAATACCTTCGCTGAGCAGTTCTTC	CASSPPGNTFAEQFF
few	.	TRBV7-3	TRBJ1-1	TGTGCCAGCACCGGGGGGGCTATAGCTTTCTTT	CASTGGAIAFF
few	.	TRBV19	TRBJ2-5	TGTGCCAGTAGTATTTCGGGGTTTGGAGAGACCCAGTACTTC	CASSISGFGETQYF
many	.	TRBV29-1	TRBJ2-1	TGCAGCGTTGATCTGGCAGGTAGCAATGAGCAGTTCTTC	CSVDLAGSNEQFF
.	.	TRBV2	TRBJ1-2	TGTGCCAGCAGTGAAGGCCAGATCTATGGCTACACCTTC	CASSEGQIYGYTF
few	TRBD1	TRBV5-4	TRBJ2-7	TGTGCCAGCAGCTACGGACAGGGGCAGGTTGACGAGCAGTACTTC	CASSYGQGQVDEQYF
.	TRBD1	TRBV5-1	TRBJ2-1	TGCGCCAGCAGCTTGGTGGACAGGGCTGTCAATGAGCAGTTCTTC	CASSLVDRAVNEQFF
.	TRBD2	TRBV5-1	TRBJ2-1	TGCGCCAGCAGCTTCCGACTAGCGAGTAGCTCCTACAATGAGCAGTTCTTC	CASSFRLASSSYNEQFF
few	TRBD1	TRBV2	TRBJ1-5	TGTGCCAGCAGGGACAGGCCTTCGAGCAATCAGCCCCAGCATTTT	CASRDRPSSNQPQHF